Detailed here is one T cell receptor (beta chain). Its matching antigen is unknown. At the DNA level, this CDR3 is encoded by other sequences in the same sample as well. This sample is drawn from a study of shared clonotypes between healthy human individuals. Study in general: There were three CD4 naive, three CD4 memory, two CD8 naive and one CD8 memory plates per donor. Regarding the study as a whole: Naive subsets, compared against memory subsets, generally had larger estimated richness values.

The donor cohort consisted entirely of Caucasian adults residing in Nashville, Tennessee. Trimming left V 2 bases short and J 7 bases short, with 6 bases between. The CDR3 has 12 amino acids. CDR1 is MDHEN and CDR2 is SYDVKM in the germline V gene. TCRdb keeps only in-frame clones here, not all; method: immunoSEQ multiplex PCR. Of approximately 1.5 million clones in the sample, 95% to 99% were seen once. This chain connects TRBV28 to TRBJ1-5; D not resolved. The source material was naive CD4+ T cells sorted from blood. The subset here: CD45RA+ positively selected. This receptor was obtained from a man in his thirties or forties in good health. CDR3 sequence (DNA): TGTGCCAGCAGTTTAAACCGCCAGCCCCAGCATTTT. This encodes CASSLNRQPQHF.